This T cell receptor (beta chain) was identified in a study of CXCR3-negative and CXCR3-positive naive CD8 T cells (dated by TCRdb to between 2018 and 2021). Notes on the research overall: Roughly 140 million TRB reads were obtained in total, roughly 1.5 +/- 0.3 million reads per library. Data from around ten donors, pooled across two independent experiments, went into the diversity and physicochemical repertoire analyses. The TRBV-TRBJ cluster analysis covered naive subsets from a handful of donors and memory cells from 3 donors. Overall study outcomes, separate from this receptor: TRB CDR3s from CXCR3-positive naive cells showed higher hydrophobicity (lower Kidera factor 4), lower energy, and higher strength and volume indices than CXCR3-negative naive cells. CXCR3 expression partially decreased after cryopreservation, so most assays used freshly isolated PBMCs. Both naive subsets had comparably high repertoire diversity, while memory CD8+ T cells had much lower repertoire diversity. TRBV-TRBJ usage was similar between naive CXCR3-negative and CXCR3-positive cells from the same donor, while memory cells showed distinct patterns. Because surface CD5, which has been linked to self-reactivity in mice, was comparable between naive subsets, TCR interaction strength was also inferred from TRB CDR3 physicochemical properties.

Sequencing instrument: NextSeq 550. The Human TCR Profiling Kit (MiLaboratory) was used to make UMI-labeled 5' RACE TRB cDNA libraries. cDNA synthesis used the entire amount of extracted RNA, and PCR amplification then used the entire amount of cDNA produced. Libraries were prepared in parallel with an identical number of PCR cycles. Per the authors' processing: About 54,000 +/- 9,700 unique UMI-labeled TRB cDNA molecules per library were extracted with MIGEC and MiXCR, with at least two reads per UMI required. On average, each library contained approximately 40,000 +/- 10,000 functional in-frame TRB CDR3 nucleotide clonotypes without stop codons. Diversity metrics, including normalized Shannon-Wiener and Chao1, were computed in VDJtools after downsampling to 5000 UMI-labeled TRB molecules per sample. Clonotype-size-weighted physicochemical properties of the central five CDR3 residues (interaction energy, strength, volume and Kidera factor 4) were computed in VDJtools. TCRdb reprocessed the raw reads; every CDR3 protein sequence is a single record, and DNA is not supplied. What appears here as the V and J calls and clone size reflects TCRdb's work, not the paper's. This sample's records show under 7,000 distinct CDR3 sequences. The biggest ten clones account for around 1.4% of the sample.

Each CD8+ T cell subset was flow-sorted in triplicate, with over 250,000 cells per subset placed directly into RLT lysis buffer. To keep memory contaminants out, a stringent definition of naive CD8+ T cells was applied: CD45RO-CCR7+CD27+CD95-. Peripheral blood mononuclear cells were isolated from buffy coats using standard density gradient centrifugation. A FACSAria III was used to flow-sort naive CXCR3-negative and CXCR3-positive CD8+ T cells. Total RNA was extracted from sorted cells using an RNeasy Mini Kit. Frequency alone marks this clonotype as medium-sized (0.01 to 0.1%); no count is stored. Its binding antigen is unknown. Its CDR3 holds 13 amino acids, cysteine through phenylalanine. Nucleotide data are not available. CDR1 SEHNR and CDR2 FQNEAQ were looked up in the germline V gene (reference sequence).

The chain is encoded by TRBV7-9 joined to TRBJ2-7. The receptor was isolated from a human donor in good health. Some clones in this sample may be carry-over from other donors' samples. Sequences were obtained from naive CXCR3+ CD8+ T cells from blood. The sample's cell subset or site label is to be understood as: CD45RO-CCR7+CD27+CD95- naive CD8+ T cells expressing CXCR3 (TNR3+). The CDR3 protein sequence reads: CASSLEVHYEQYF.